This record covers a single T cell receptor (beta chain). The antigen is unknown. A second about 6 to 12 cycle PCR used barcoded and J-beta primers. All samples gave at least 3 million CDR3-containing paired-end reads. TCRdb reprocessed the 5' RACE reads via MiXCR and lists one record per CDR3 protein. The data hold about 830,000 distinct CDR3 sequences, with 60% to 80% observed a single time. The sample comes from a study of blood T cells in healthy people across ages. Study-wide results and limits: Reliance upon unsorted PBMCs precluded definitive naive versus antigen-experienced comparison. With age, beta diversity per million T cells declined roughly linearly, significantly by 30 to 40.

The CDR3 consists of 15 residues. From germline, CDR1 is SGHAT and CDR2 FQDESV (reference sequence). V lost 4 bases and J lost 2; bases outside the gene matches: 5. The source of this sequence is a man younger than 45 in good health. The specimen was blood. V and J are TRBV11-1 and TRBJ2-4, with 7 bases identical to TRBD1. CDR3 in DNA: TGTGCCAGCAGCTCCACACAGGGGTCCAAAAACATTCAGTACTTC. As protein: CASSSTQGSKNIQYF.